A selection of T cell receptor beta chains follows, all from one sample in a study of blood T cell repertoires in COVID-19. Profiled with immunoSEQ multiplex PCR; TCRdb holds only in-frame clones, not every one. The sample yields around 190,000 clones, 75% to 90% seen once. Sequencing was done on a sample of peripheral blood. The source of these receptors is a man aged 25 to 40 with acute or convalescent COVID-19. Each CDR3 is given with its conserved first and last residue. D genes are given only for firm matches. Clone sizes are given selectively: once, few, many, or a class where the clone is expanded.

TRBJ1-6 . TRBD1 TRBV6-5 CAGGQGTGWTPLHF TGTGCCGGAGGACAAGGGACAGGGTGGACACCCCTCCACTTT
TRBJ1-1 . TRBD1 TRBV9 CASTRTGGFDTEAFF TGTGCCAGCACACGGACAGGGGGCTTTGACACTGAAGCTTTCTTT
TRBJ1-4 . TRBD1 TRBV7-9 CASSSGQGNEKLFF TGTGCCAGCAGCTCGGGACAGGGGAATGAAAAACTGTTTTTT
TRBJ2-1 . TRBD2 TRBV28 CASSVAGASTGEQFF TGTGCCAGCAGTGTAGCGGGGGCCTCTACAGGGGAGCAGTTCTTC
TRBJ2-3 . . TRBV15 CATSRDRTISSTDTQYF TGTGCCACCAGCAGAGATAGGACAATCTCTAGCACAGATACGCAGTATTTT
TRBJ1-6 . TRBD1 TRBV5-5 CASSFSRGYSPLHF TGTGCCAGCAGCTTCAGCAGGGGGTATTCACCCCTCCACTTT
TRBJ1-2 . . TRBV12-3/TRBV12-4 CASSFYGGGYTF TGTGCCAGCAGTTTCTACGGCGGGGGCTACACCTTC
TRBJ1-1 . . TRBV6-6 CASSYERRVTEAFF TGTGCCAGCAGTTACGAACGGCGGGTCACTGAAGCTTTCTTT
TRBJ2-7 . TRBD1 TRBV4-1 CASSQGQGVAGEQYF TGCGCCAGCAGCCAAGGACAGGGGGTAGCTGGAGAGCAGTACTTC
TRBJ1-3 . . TRBV12-3/TRBV12-4 CASSLEGRNTIYF TGTGCCAGCAGTTTGGAGGGAAGGAACACCATATATTTT
TRBJ1-2 . . TRBV25-1 CASSGTGWGYTF TGTGCCAGCAGCGGTACAGGCTGGGGCTACACCTTC
TRBJ2-1 . . TRBV4-1 CASSQEPLLAGSYNEQFF TGCGCCAGCAGCCAAGAACCCCTTCTGGCGGGCTCCTACAATGAGCAGTTCTTC
TRBJ1-1 once TRBD1 TRBV4-1 CASSQGQTEAFF TGCGCCAGCAGCCAGGGACAGACTGAAGCTTTCTTT
TRBJ1-5 . TRBD1 TRBV27 CASSTTGGNQPQHF TGTGCCAGCAGTACGACAGGGGGCAATCAGCCCCAGCATTTT
TRBJ2-2 . TRBD2 TRBV11-2 CASSTARAGAVTGELFF TGTGCCAGCAGCACCGCTAGGGCGGGAGCGGTCACCGGGGAGCTGTTTTTT
TRBJ1-5 . . TRBV7-2 CASSLQGNSNQPQHF TGTGCCAGCAGTCTACAGGGAAATAGCAATCAGCCCCAGCATTTT
TRBJ1-3 . . TRBV5-1 CASSFGDTGNTIYF TGCGCCAGCAGCTTTGGGGACACTGGAAACACCATATATTTT
TRBJ1-5 . . TRBV6-2/TRBV6-3 CASSSSRSPNQPQHF TGTGCCAGCAGTAGTTCCCGCAGTCCTAATCAGCCCCAGCATTTT
TRBJ1-1 . . TRBV4-1 CASSQLELAGTEAFF TGCGCCAGCAGCCAACTTGAGCTAGCGGGCACTGAAGCTTTCTTT
TRBJ1-2 . . TRBV5-4 CASSLDPETNYGYTF TGTGCCAGCAGCTTGGATCCGGAGACTAACTATGGCTACACCTTC
TRBJ1-6 . . TRBV2 CASMDSSSYNSPLHF TGTGCCAGCATGGACTCTAGCTCCTATAATTCACCCCTCCACTTT
TRBJ2-7 . . TRBV9 CASGPGFSYEQYF TGTGCCAGCGGCCCAGGGTTTTCCTACGAGCAGTACTTC
TRBJ2-3 . . TRBV2 CASTRTVASSTDTQYF TGTGCCAGCACACGGACAGTCGCCTCTAGCACAGATACGCAGTATTTT
TRBJ2-1 . . TRBV19 CASSASPSYLGYEQFF TGTGCCAGTAGTGCCAGCCCCTCGTACCTAGGCTATGAGCAGTTCTTC
TRBJ2-7 . . TRBV12-3/TRBV12-4 CASTLHSTYEQYF TGTGCCAGCACCTTGCACTCTACCTACGAGCAGTACTTC
TRBJ1-2 . . TRBV11-1 CASSPGIHYGYTF TGTGCCAGCAGCCCGGGGATCCACTATGGCTACACCTTC
TRBJ1-3 . . TRBV27 CASSMQGLSGNTIYF TGTGCCAGCAGTATGCAGGGTCTATCTGGAAACACCATATATTTT
TRBJ2-3 once TRBD1 TRBV7-7 CASSSGTGTGGPDTQYF TGTGCTAGCAGCTCCGGAACCGGGACAGGGGGTCCAGATACGCAGTATTTT
TRBJ2-7 . . TRBV24-1 CATSDPGKGSEQYF TGTGCCACCAGTGATCCGGGGAAAGGAAGCGAGCAGTACTTC
TRBJ1-3 . TRBD1 TRBV2 CASTTDRASGNTIYF TGTGCCAGCACCACCGACAGGGCCTCTGGAAACACCATATATTTT
TRBJ1-4 . TRBD1 TRBV2 CASRDRTLGKLFF TGTGCCAGCCGGGACAGAACCTTAGGGAAACTGTTTTTT
TRBJ1-1 . . TRBV29-1 CSVGNGQLSTEAFF TGCAGCGTTGGAAACGGTCAATTGAGCACTGAAGCTTTCTTT
TRBJ2-1 . . TRBV28 CASSFRNEQFF TGTGCCAGCAGTTTCAGGAATGAGCAGTTCTTC
TRBJ1-1 . . TRBV9 CASSVTPNTEAFF TGTGCCAGCAGCGTTACACCAAACACTGAAGCTTTCTTT
TRBJ2-3 few . TRBV27 CASSSPSTASTDTQYF TGTGCCAGCAGTTCCCCCTCGACAGCTAGCACAGATACGCAGTATTTT
TRBJ1-1 . TRBD1 TRBV5-1 CASSLDRGEAFF TGCGCCAGCAGCTTGGACAGGGGTGAAGCTTTCTTT
TRBJ2-2 once . TRBV10-3 CAARGGTELLTNTGELFF TGTGCCGCCCGGGGGGGGACAGAACTACTCACGAACACCGGGGAGCTGTTTTTT
TRBJ2-5 . . TRBV3-1/TRBV3-2 CASSQDWGGRETQYF TGTGCCAGCAGCCAAGATTGGGGGGGCCGGGAGACCCAGTACTTC
TRBJ1-2 . . TRBV28 CASSLPHRDSYTF TGTGCCAGCAGTTTACCGCACAGGGATTCCTACACCTTC
TRBJ2-3 . TRBD2 TRBV9 CASSVAGAGGRTDTQYF TGTGCCAGCAGCGTAGCTGGGGCGGGGGGGCGTACAGATACGCAGTATTTT
TRBJ2-5 . . TRBV5-1 CASSLIQRQETQYF TGCGCCAGCAGCTTAATCCAGCGTCAAGAGACCCAGTACTTC
TRBJ1-6 . . TRBV15 CATSGGTPTNSPLHF TGTGCCACCAGCGGCGGGACGCCTACTAATTCACCCCTCCACTTT
TRBJ2-5 . TRBD1 TRBV23-1 CASRSDRAYEETQYF TGCGCCAGCAGGAGTGACAGGGCTTACGAAGAGACCCAGTACTTC
TRBJ2-7 . TRBD1 TRBV7-9 CASSLGAGGFREQYF TGTGCCAGCAGCTTAGGGGCAGGGGGATTTCGCGAGCAGTACTTC